The 27 T cell receptor beta chains reported below all come from one sample, sequenced in a study of read filtering for tumor transcriptome and immune sequencing. Molecular barcoded adaptors covering alpha/delta and beta/gamma chains were used on roughly 370 ng RNA. In TCRdb, the reads were re-called with MiXCR into one record per CDR3 protein. The repertoire includes approximately 150,000 distinct CDR3 sequences, roughly 13% of them detected once, and 8% to 9% sits in the top ten. The sequenced material came from a population of CD138-negative cells sorted from bone marrow. These receptors all stem from a donor over 35 with multiple myeloma.

This clonotype was seen ten or more times. The chain has TRBV6-5 and TRBJ2-2; a possible D gene is TRBD2 (5 bases). Germline V gene sequence: CDR1 MNHEY, CDR2 SVGAGI. This CDR3 comprises 14 residues. Trimming left V 6 bases short and J 2 bases short, with 10 bases between. CDR3 DNA: TGTGCCAGCAGGCTAGCCTATAACACCGGGGAGCTGTTTTTT. Protein product: CASRLAYNTGELFF.

As for this clonotype: This may arise from a read error, as a much more abundant clone is one base away. In this CDR3 the conserved last residue, phenylalanine or tryptophan, is missing, so a read error is likely. The chain carries TRBV12-3 or TRBV12-4 and TRBJ1-1; perhaps TRBD1 as D (5 bases). V lost 0 bases to trimming and J lost 1 base, with 9 bases between them. This CDR3 is 15 amino acids long. This CDR3 is CASSLAGRGNTEAFL. CDR3 nucleotide sequence: TGTGCCAGCAGTTTAGCGGGTAGGGGGAACACTGAAGCTTTCCTT.

With respect to this clonotype: A much larger clone differs by one base, so this may be a read error. A read error is likely, as this CDR3 ends without the conserved phenylalanine or tryptophan. The chain combines TRBV7-9 with TRBJ1-1; tentative D call: TRBD1 (6 bases). The CDR3 is 15 residues long. V lost 7 bases and J lost 1, with 16 bases in between. Germline assignment: CDR1 SEHNR and CDR2 FQNEAQ (reference sequence). CDR3 amino acids: CASTIDGGRNTEAFY. DNA of the CDR3: TGTGCCAGCACCATAGACGGGGGCAGGAACACTGAAGCTTTCTAT.

This clonotype was recorded at least ten times. The chain is built from TRBV4-1 and TRBJ1-1; TRBD1 aligns across 8 bases. Germline V CDR1 and CDR2: MGHRA, YSYEKL. The CDR3 is 17 residues long. With 4 bases clipped from V and 0 bases from J, the junction kept 10 bases outside the gene matches. Written as DNA, the CDR3 is TGCGCCAGCAGCCTAACACAGGGGGGGCGGCTGAACACTGAAGCTTTCTTT. It is translated as CASSLTQGGRLNTEAFF.

This clonotype was counted ten times or more. The genes are TRBV27 and TRBJ2-3; no reliable D call. Germline CDR1 reads MNHEY; CDR2 reads SMNVEV (reference sequence). CDR3 length: 14 amino acids. The V end lost 0 bases, the J end lost 1 base, and 5 bases lay between the germline ends. The chain's CDR3 is CASSLSPGTDTQYF. CDR3 nucleotide sequence: TGTGCCAGCAGTTTATCTCCCGGCACAGATACGCAGTATTTT.

The table lists this clonotype with many counts. V and J are TRBV29-1 and TRBJ2-5, with D possibly called TRBD1 or TRBD2 (5 bases each). The length of the CDR3 is 16 residues. Germline loops: CDR1 SQVTM, CDR2 ANQGSEA. V gave up 4 bases and J gave up 1 base, with 19 bases separating them. The CDR3 spells CSVASGTEYPQETQYF. Written as DNA, the CDR3 is TGCAGCGTTGCGTCAGGGACGGAATACCCCCAAGAGACCCAGTACTTC.

For the CDR3, the DNA is TGCAGTGCTAGAGTCCGAAAAGGGTTCCCCTACAATGAGCAGTTCTTC. The encoded protein is CSARVRKGFPYNEQFF. The chain is built from TRBV20-1 and TRBJ2-1; D uncertain. The CDR3 length is 16 residues. The germline CDR1 and CDR2 sequences are DFQATT and SNEGSKA (reference sequence). V was clipped by 1 base and J by 2 bases, with 15 bases between them.

This clonotype was found many times. The chain combines TRBV20-1 with TRBJ2-3, with D perhaps TRBD2 (6 bases). Germline values: CDR1 DFQATT, CDR2 SNEGSKA (reference sequence). The CDR3 has 15 amino acids. V was cut by 6 bases and J by 6 bases, with 22 bases left in between. The DNA of the CDR3 is TGCAGTGCCGATCAGGACGGGAGAGCCTGGGATACGCAGTATTTT. Its translation is CSADQDGRAWDTQYF.

This chain joins TRBV20-1 and TRBJ1-4; 9 bases are a match to TRBD1. J was trimmed by 3 bases and V by 7 bases; bases with no gene match: 9. CDR1 and CDR2 (germline): DFQATT, SNEGSKA (reference sequence). CDR3 size: 15 residues. The CDR3 reads CSGQGGTLANEKLFF. Written as DNA, the CDR3 is TGCAGTGGACAGGGGGGGACTCTAGCTAATGAAAAACTGTTTTTT.

Concerning this clonotype itself: A read error may explain this, as a much larger clone is one base away. The chain couples TRBV14 to TRBJ2-3, with 9 bases aligning to TRBD2. CDR3 length equals 15 residues. Germline loops: CDR1 SGHDN, CDR2 FVKESK. The chain's CDR3 is CASSLTGTSTDAQYF. CDR3 bases: TGTGCCAGCAGTCTGACTGGGACTAGCACAGATGCGCAGTATTTT.

This clonotype has just a few counts. The chain carries TRBV4-1 and TRBJ2-3; no clear D. The CDR3 length is 12 residues. V was pared by 4 bases and J by 4 bases, with 6 bases between. Per germline, CDR1 MGHRA and CDR2 YSYEKL. CDR3 bases: TGCGCCAGCAGCCTAAAGCCAGATACGCAGTATTTT. Its protein product is CASSLKPDTQYF.

This clonotype was seen a handful of times. The V call is TRBV11-2, the J call TRBJ2-1, with D unclear. Germline V gene lookup returns CDR1 SGHAT and CDR2 FQNNGV. Between the trimmed V and J ends, which lost 1 base and 2 bases, there was a span of 6 bases. This CDR3 region has 14 residues. CDR3 region: CASSLAEPYNEQFF. CDR3 in DNA: TGTGCCAGCAGCTTAGCGGAACCCTACAATGAGCAGTTCTTC.

The chain links TRBV11-2 to TRBJ1-5, with 8 nucleotides matching TRBD1. Germline-derived CDR1 and CDR2 are SGHAT and FQNNGV. V lost 5 bases, J lost 0 bases, and 6 bases stayed unmatched. There are 16 residues in the CDR3. This CDR3 is CASSPVTGDSNQPQHF. In DNA form, the CDR3 reads TGTGCCAGCAGCCCCGTGACAGGGGATAGCAATCAGCCCCAGCATTTT.

This clonotype was seen at least ten times. A read error is likely, as this CDR3 ends without the conserved phenylalanine or tryptophan. The DNA is left out, because the CDR3 cannot be placed on it with certainty; the CDR3 is given as TCRdb lists it. The CDR3 loop is CASSLDPNRGLWLS. The chain has TRBV11-2 and TRBJ1-1; the table's D gene call, TRBD1, was not cross checked with the DNA. The CDR3 sequence runs 14 residues, both termini included. Germline CDR1 and CDR2: SGHAT and FQNNGV.

This clonotype occurred many times. V usage is TRBV6-4 and J usage is TRBJ1-1; D call uncertain. This CDR3 is 13 amino acids long. Germline CDR1 and CDR2: MRHNA and SNTAGT. With 6 bases removed from V and 0 bases from J, the gap between germline ends came to 8 bases. This CDR3 reads CASSPTLNTEAFF. CDR3 coding DNA: TGTGCCAGCAGCCCCACACTGAACACTGAAGCTTTCTTT.

This clonotype was seen ten or more times. This chain's CDR3 is CASSRGQGANTGELFF. The CDR3 region has the DNA TGTGCCAGCAGCCGGGGACAGGGGGCGAACACCGGGGAGCTGTTTTTT. This chain joins TRBV11-2 and TRBJ2-2; TRBD1 aligns across 11 bases. V was clipped by 5 bases and J by 0 bases; unmatched bases: 2. The germline gives CDR1 SGHAT, CDR2 FQNNGV. The CDR3 sequence is 16 residues long.

This clonotype was recorded at least ten times. The chain couples TRBV7-9 to TRBJ2-5; the D is unclear. This CDR3 has 13 residues. V shed 7 bases and J shed 5 bases, with 14 bases lying between them. Germline V gene data show CDR1 as SEHNR and CDR2 as FQNEAQ (reference sequence). The CDR3 DNA follows: TGTGCCAGCACCCTGGACCTACTCGAGACCCAGTACTTC. Its translation is CASTLDLLETQYF. Using reference TRBV7-9 and TRBJ2-5 for the parts outside the CDR3, the full variable domain is DTGVSQNPRHKITKRGQNVTFRCDPISEHNRLYWYRQTLGQGPEFLTYFQNEAQLEKSRLLSDRFSAERPKGSFSTLEIQRTEQGDSAMYLCASTLDLLETQYFGPGTRLLVL.

The sample holds many counts of this clonotype. V gene TRBV3-1 combines with J gene TRBJ1-2; D possibly corresponds to TRBD1 (5 bases). Germline V gene sequence: CDR1 LGHDT, CDR2 YNNKEL (reference sequence). The CDR3 is 16 amino acids. V shed 0 bases and J shed 4 bases, with 15 bases lying between them. CDR3: CASSQDVGGSGYGYTF. The CDR3 DNA reads as TGTGCCAGCAGCCAAGATGTGGGGGGATCTGGCTATGGCTACACCTTC.

This clonotype was seen ten or more times. The rearrangement uses TRBV6-5 and TRBJ1-1; 7 positions agree with TRBD1. Germline V CDR1 and CDR2: MNHEY, SVGAGI. V shed 2 bases, J shed 1 base, and the junction held 7 bases outside the gene matches. CDR3 length: 16 amino acids. The chain's CDR3 is CASSYGGTVQNTEAFF. In nucleotides, the CDR3 is TGTGCCAGCAGTTACGGCGGGACAGTGCAGAACACTGAAGCTTTCTTT.

The sample holds many counts of this clonotype. The chain employs TRBV6-1 and TRBJ2-1; D is undetermined. The CDR3 length is 12 residues. CDR1 is MNHNS and CDR2 is SASEGT in the germline V gene. V was trimmed by 4 bases and J by 4 bases, leaving 5 bases between them. CDR3 coding DNA: TGTGCCAGCAGTGGCCTTTACAATGAGCAGTTCTTC. It yields the protein CASSGLYNEQFF.

This clonotype has only a few counts. In DNA form, the CDR3 reads TGTGCCAGTAGTATATATGAAAAAGGTCAGCCCCAGCATTTT. As protein: CASSIYEKGQPQHF. This chain joins TRBV19 and TRBJ1-5, with unresolved D. Germline assignment: CDR1 LNHDA and CDR2 SQIVND (reference sequence). The CDR3 extends over 14 amino acids. Trimming left V 2 bases short and J 6 bases short, with 11 bases between.

This clonotype was seen only a few times. The J gene is TRBJ1-3, the V gene TRBV19; weak D call: TRBD1 (6 bases). CDR1 LNHDA and CDR2 SQIVND come from the germline V gene (reference sequence). The ends were cut back, 6 bases at V and 1 base at J, with 10 bases in the middle. The CDR3 runs 14 residues. As DNA, the CDR3 is TGTGCCAGTAGGAACGACAGGTCTGGAAACACCATATATTTT. This translates into CASRNDRSGNTIYF. Full variable domain (rest looked up from reference TRBV19 and TRBJ1-3): DGGITQSPKYLFRKEGQNVTLSCEQNLNHDAMYWYRQDPGQGLRLIYYSQIVNDFQKGDIAEGYSVSREKKESFPLTVTSAQKNPTAFYLCASRNDRSGNTIYFGEGSWLTVV.

In this sample, this clonotype turned up many times. The chain joins TRBV29-1 to TRBJ2-1; the match to TRBD2 covers 8 bases. Germline loops: CDR1 SQVTM, CDR2 ANQGSEA. The trim removed 8 bases at V and 8 bases at J, leaving 5 bases unmatched. The CDR3 consists of 11 residues. CDR3 nucleotide sequence: TGCAGCTGGGAGCGGGAGTATGAGCAGTTCTTC. This codes for CSWEREYEQFF.

Concerning this clonotype itself: It may be a read error: a sequence one base away is much more abundant. V gene TRBV7-3 combines with J gene TRBJ2-2; D perhaps matches TRBD2 (6 bases). Per the germline V gene, CDR1 is SGHTA and CDR2 is FQGTGA. The CDR3 spans 15 residues. CDR3: CASRWGRTNNGELFF. The CDR3 DNA is TGTGCCAGCAGGTGGGGGAGGACGAACAACGGGGAGCTGTTTTTT.

There are many counts of this clonotype. The gene calls are TRBV13 and TRBJ2-2; 9 bases match TRBD1. This CDR3 is 16 amino acids long. The germline V gene has CDR1 PRHDT and CDR2 FYEKMQ (reference sequence). Germline trimming cut 1 base from V and 3 bases from J; bases unmatched to any gene: 3. In DNA form, the CDR3 reads TGTGCCAGCAGCTTAGCCGGGACAGGGTACACCGGGGAGCTGTTTTTT. Its translation: CASSLAGTGYTGELFF.

This clonotype was seen many times. The genes are TRBV7-9 and TRBJ2-7; 10 nucleotides line up with TRBD2. In germline, CDR1 is SEHNR, CDR2 FQNEAQ (reference sequence). This CDR3 spans 14 amino acids. V lost 7 bases to trimming and J lost 6 bases; unmatched junction nucleotides: 9. The CDR3 spells CASTRSGRASEQYF. In DNA, the CDR3 is TGTGCCAGCACGCGCAGCGGGAGGGCGAGCGAGCAGTACTTC. Using reference TRBV7-9 and TRBJ2-7 for the parts outside the CDR3, the full variable domain is DTGVSQNPRHKITKRGQNVTFRCDPISEHNRLYWYRQTLGQGPEFLTYFQNEAQLEKSRLLSDRFSAERPKGSFSTLEIQRTEQGDSAMYLCASTRSGRASEQYFGPGTRLTVT.

With regard to this clonotype: A read error is possible here, since a much larger clone lies one base away. The J gene is TRBJ2-1, the V gene TRBV10-3; unclear D gene. Germline values: CDR1 ENHRY, CDR2 SYGVKD. There are 12 residues in the CDR3. CDR3 sequence (DNA): TGTGCCAGCAGTCCGACTGAGCCAGTGCAGTTCTTC. As protein: CASSPTEPVQFF.